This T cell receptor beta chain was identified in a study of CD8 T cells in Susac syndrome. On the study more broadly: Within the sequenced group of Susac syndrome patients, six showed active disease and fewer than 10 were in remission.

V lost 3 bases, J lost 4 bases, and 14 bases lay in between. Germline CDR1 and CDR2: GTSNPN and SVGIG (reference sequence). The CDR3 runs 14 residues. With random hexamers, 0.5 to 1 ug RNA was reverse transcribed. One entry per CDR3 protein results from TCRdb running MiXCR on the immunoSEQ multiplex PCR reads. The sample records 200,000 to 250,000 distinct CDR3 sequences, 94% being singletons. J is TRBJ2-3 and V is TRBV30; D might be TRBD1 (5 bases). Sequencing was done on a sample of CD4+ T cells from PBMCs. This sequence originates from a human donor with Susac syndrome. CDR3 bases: TGTGCCTGGAGACTCGGGTGGGGCCCAGATACGCAGTATTTT. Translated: CAWRLGWGPDTQYF.